One TCR beta chain is described in this entry. The antigen remains undetermined. The V and J ends lost 6 bases and 7 bases respectively, with 9 bases between them. CDR3 size: 11 residues. Germline V gene lookup returns CDR1 MNHEY and CDR2 SMNVEV (reference sequence). This record belongs to a study of post-analysis software for immune sequencing data. Study as a whole: Patients had relapsing-remitting, secondary progressive or progressive-relapsing multiple sclerosis; some lacked subtype.

The library was made from cDNA and included unique molecular identifiers. Some 500,000 cDNA molecules were recovered from an input of about 0.9 to 11 million T cells. Via MiXCR, TCRdb re-called the PCR reads, giving one row per CDR3 protein. The sample has approximately 690,000 distinct CDR3 sequences; around 64% are singletons. Study-wide results and caveats: Controls had lower frequencies than patients of about 5 TRBV segments, which included TRBV5-6, TRBV5-1 and TRBV20-1.

The genes are TRBV27 and TRBJ1-2; D gene ambiguous. This receptor was identified in a girl aged 2-9 years with multiple sclerosis. Sequencing used blood. Here the CDR3 DNA reads TGTGCCAGCAGATATCCCGGTGGCTACACCTTC. Amino acids: CASRYPGGYTF.